This entry features one T cell receptor (beta chain) sequence. The sample comes from a study of cytomegalovirus exposure and HLA in healthy donors. The PCR had 60 Vbeta and 13 Jbeta primers. Sequencing was performed with immunoSEQ multiplex PCR; in TCRdb, only in-frame clones are kept and a portion is missing. The sample records approximately 150,000 clones, roughly 80% being singletons. The CDR3 sequence is 13 residues long. Trimming shortened V by 8 bases and J by 3 bases, and 11 bases separated the two germline ends. Germline CDR1 reads SNHLY; CDR2 reads FYNNEI. The sample consisted of PBMCs. This receptor was identified in a man younger than 35 in good health and CMV-seropositive. This chain connects TRBV2 to TRBJ1-3; D unclear. This chain's CDR3 is CASGQSLGNTIYF. The DNA for the CDR3 is TGTGCCAGCGGGCAGTCGCTTGGAAACACCATATATTTT.